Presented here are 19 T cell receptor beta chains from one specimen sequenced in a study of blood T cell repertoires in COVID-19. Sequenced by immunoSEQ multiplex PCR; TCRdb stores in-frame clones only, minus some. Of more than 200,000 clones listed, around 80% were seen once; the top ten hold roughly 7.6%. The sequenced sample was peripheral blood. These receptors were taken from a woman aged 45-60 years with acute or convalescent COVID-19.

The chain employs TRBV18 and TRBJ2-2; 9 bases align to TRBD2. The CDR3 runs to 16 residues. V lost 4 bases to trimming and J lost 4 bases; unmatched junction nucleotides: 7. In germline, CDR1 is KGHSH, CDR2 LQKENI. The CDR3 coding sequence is TGTGCCAGCTCACTCTCGGCGGGGGGGAGCACCGGGGAGCTGTTTTTT. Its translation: CASSLSAGGSTGELFF. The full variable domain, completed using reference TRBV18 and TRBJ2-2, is NAGVMQNPRHLVRRRGQEARLRCSPMKGHSHVYWYRQLPEEGLKFMVYLQKENIIDESGMPKERFSAEFPKEGPSILRIQQVVRGDSAAYFCASSLSAGGSTGELFFGEGSRLTVL.

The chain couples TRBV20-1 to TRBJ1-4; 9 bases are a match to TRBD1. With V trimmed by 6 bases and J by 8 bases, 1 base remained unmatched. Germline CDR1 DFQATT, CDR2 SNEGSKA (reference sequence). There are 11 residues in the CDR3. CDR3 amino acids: CSAGQGEKLFF. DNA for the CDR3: TGCAGTGCAGGACAGGGGGAAAAACTGTTTTTT.

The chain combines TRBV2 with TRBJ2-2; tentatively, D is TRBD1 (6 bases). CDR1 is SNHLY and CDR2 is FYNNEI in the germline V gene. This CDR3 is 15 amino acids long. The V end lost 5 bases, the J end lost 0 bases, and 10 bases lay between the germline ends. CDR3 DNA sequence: TGTGCCAGCAGTCGCAGGGGAACGAACACCGGGGAGCTGTTTTTT. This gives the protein CASSRRGTNTGELFF.

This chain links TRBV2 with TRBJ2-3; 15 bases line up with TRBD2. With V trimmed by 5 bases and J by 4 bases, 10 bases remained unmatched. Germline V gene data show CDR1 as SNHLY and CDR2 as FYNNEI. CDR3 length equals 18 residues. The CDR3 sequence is CASSNRDGLAGGADTQYF. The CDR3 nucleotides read TGTGCCAGCAGTAACCGAGACGGACTAGCGGGAGGGGCAGATACGCAGTATTTT. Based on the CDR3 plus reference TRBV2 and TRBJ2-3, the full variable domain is EPEVTQTPSHQVTQMGQEVILRCVPISNHLYFYWYRQILGQKVEFLVSFYNNEISEKSEIFDDQFSVERPDGSNFTLKIRSTKLEDSAMYFCASSNRDGLAGGADTQYFGPGTRLTVL.

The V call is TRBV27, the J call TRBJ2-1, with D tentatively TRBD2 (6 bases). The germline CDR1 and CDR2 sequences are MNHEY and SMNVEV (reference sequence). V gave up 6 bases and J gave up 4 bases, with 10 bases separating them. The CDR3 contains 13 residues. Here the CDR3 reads CASRRERYNEQFF. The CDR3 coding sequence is TGTGCCAGCAGACGGGAGCGGTACAATGAGCAGTTCTTC.

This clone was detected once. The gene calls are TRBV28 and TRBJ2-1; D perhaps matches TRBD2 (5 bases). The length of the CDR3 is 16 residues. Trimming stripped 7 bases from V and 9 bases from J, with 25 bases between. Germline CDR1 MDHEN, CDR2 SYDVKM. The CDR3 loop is CASISLEPTGWGEQFF. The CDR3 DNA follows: TGTGCCAGCATTTCACTAGAGCCTACGGGGTGGGGTGAGCAGTTCTTC.

The CDR3 reads CASSSLGGGRETQYF. The CDR3 bases are TGCGCCAGCAGCTCCCTCGGGGGGGGGCGAGAGACCCAGTACTTC. The rearrangement links TRBV5-1 to TRBJ2-5; 8 nucleotides align to TRBD2. The CDR3 has 15 residues. V dropped 3 bases and J dropped 4; count of bases not matched to a gene: 8. Looked up from germline, CDR1 is SGHRS and CDR2 is YFSETQ.

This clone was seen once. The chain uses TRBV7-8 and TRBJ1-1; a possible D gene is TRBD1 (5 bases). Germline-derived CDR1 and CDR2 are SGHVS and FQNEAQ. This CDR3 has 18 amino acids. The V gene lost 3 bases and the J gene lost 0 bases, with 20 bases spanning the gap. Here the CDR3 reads CASSLRRPAGLLNTEAFF. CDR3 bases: TGTGCCAGCAGCTTGCGACGTCCGGCAGGGCTACTGAACACTGAAGCTTTCTTT.

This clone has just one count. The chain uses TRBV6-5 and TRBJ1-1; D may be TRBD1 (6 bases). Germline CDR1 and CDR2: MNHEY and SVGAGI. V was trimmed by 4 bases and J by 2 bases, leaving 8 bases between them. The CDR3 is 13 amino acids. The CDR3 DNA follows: TGTGCCAGCAGTTCGACAGGAAACACTGAAGCTTTCTTT. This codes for CASSSTGNTEAFF.

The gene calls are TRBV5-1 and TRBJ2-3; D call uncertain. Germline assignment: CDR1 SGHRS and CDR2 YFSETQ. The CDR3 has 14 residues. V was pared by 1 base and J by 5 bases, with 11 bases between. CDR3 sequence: CASSLIPNGDTQYF. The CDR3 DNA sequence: TGCGCCAGCAGCTTGATCCCGAACGGAGATACGCAGTATTTT.

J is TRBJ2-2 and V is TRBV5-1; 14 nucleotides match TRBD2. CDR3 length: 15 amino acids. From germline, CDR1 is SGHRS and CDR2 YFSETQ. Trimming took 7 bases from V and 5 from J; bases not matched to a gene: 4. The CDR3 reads CASGGLAGGTGELFF. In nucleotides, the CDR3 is TGCGCCAGCGGAGGACTAGCGGGAGGAACCGGGGAGCTGTTTTTT. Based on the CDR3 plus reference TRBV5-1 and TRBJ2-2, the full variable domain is KAGVTQTPRYLIKTRGQQVTLSCSPISGHRSVSWYQQTPGQGLQFLFEYFSETQRNKGNFPGRFSGRQFSNSRSEMNVSTLELGDSALYLCASGGLAGGTGELFFGEGSRLTVL.

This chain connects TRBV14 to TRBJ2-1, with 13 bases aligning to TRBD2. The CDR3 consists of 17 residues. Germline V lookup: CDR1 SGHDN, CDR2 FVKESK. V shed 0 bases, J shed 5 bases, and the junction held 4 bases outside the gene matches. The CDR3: CASSQDWGLAGNNEQFF. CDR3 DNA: TGTGCCAGCAGCCAAGATTGGGGACTAGCGGGAAACAATGAGCAGTTCTTC.

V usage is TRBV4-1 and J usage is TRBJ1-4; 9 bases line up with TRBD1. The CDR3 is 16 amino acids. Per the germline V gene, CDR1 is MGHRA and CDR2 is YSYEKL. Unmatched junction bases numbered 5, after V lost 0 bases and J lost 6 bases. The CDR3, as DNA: TGCGCCAGCAGCCAAGACACAGGGGGCGGGTATGAAAAACTGTTTTTT. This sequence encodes CASSQDTGGGYEKLFF.

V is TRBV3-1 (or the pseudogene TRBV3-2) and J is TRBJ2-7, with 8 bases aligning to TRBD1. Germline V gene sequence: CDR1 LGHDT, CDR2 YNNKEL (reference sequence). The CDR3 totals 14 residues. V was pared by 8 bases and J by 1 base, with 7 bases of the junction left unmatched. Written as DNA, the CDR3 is TGTGCCAGCCGCTCGGGACAGGCATCCTACGAGCAGTACTTC. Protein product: CASRSGQASYEQYF.

CDR3 amino acids: CASSFGQVDEAFF. The CDR3 DNA sequence: TGTGCCAGCAGTTTTGGACAGGTTGATGAAGCTTTCTTT. The chain carries TRBV28 and TRBJ1-1; 7 positions match TRBD1. V lost 3 bases and J lost 7; bases outside the gene matches: 5. This CDR3 has 13 amino acids. Germline V CDR1 and CDR2: MDHEN, SYDVKM.

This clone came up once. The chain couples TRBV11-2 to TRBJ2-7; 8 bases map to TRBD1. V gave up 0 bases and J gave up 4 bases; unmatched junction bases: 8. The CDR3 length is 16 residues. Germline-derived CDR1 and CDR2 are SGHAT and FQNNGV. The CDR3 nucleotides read TGTGCCAGCAGCTTAGATCGTCAGGGGGCTGCTTACGAGCAGTACTTC. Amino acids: CASSLDRQGAAYEQYF. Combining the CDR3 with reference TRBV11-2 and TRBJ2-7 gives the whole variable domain EAGVAQSPRYKIIEKRQSVAFWCNPISGHATLYWYQQILGQGPKLLIQFQNNGVVDDSQLPKDRFSAERLKGVDSTLKIQPAKLEDSAVYLCASSLDRQGAAYEQYFGPGTRLTVT.

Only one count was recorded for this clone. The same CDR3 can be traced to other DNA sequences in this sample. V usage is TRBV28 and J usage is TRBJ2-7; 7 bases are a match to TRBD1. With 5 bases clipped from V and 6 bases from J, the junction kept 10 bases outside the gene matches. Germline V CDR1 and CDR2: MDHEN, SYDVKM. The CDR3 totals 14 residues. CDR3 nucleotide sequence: TGTGCCAGCAGTCCTAACCTCGCAGGGGGCGAGCAGTACTTC. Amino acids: CASSPNLAGGEQYF.

The CDR3 region is CASSQVWREGTGELFF. Written as DNA, the CDR3 is TGCGCCAGCAGCCAAGTATGGAGGGAGGGGACCGGGGAGCTGTTTTTT. This chain connects TRBV4-1 to TRBJ2-2, with TRBD2 matching 7 bases. Germline trimming cut 1 base from V and 5 bases from J; bases unmatched to any gene: 7. From germline, CDR1 is MGHRA and CDR2 YSYEKL. The CDR3 has 16 amino acids.

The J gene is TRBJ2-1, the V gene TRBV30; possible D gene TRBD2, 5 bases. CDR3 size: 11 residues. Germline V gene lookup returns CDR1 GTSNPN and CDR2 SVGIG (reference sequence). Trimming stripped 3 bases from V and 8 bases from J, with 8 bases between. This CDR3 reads CAWSREDEQFF. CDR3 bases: TGTGCCTGGAGCCGGGAAGATGAGCAGTTCTTC.